This is a list of T cell receptor beta chains from one sample in a study of T cell repertoires in cytomegalovirus infection. TCRdb processed the reads anew with MiXCR; each CDR3 protein has one entry. The data hold 65,000 to 90,000 distinct CDR3 sequences, with around 3.4% observed a single time. The sample consisted of PBMCs. These receptors all come from a human donor in good health (CMV status not recorded). Some clones in this sample may be carry-over from other donors' samples. Both conserved end residues are part of each CDR3. The D gene is left open where the match is weak.

>-|TRBV7-6|TRBJ2-7
CASSLVSGGGGEQYF
>-|TRBV4-3|TRBJ1-1
CASSQDLGRDSNTEAFF
>-|TRBV6-8|TRBJ1-1
CASSAGQSTEAFF
>-|TRBV14|TRBJ1-3
CASSQEGGIYPGNTIYF
>TRBD2|TRBV2|TRBJ2-2
CASSVGRGGTGELFF
>-|TRBV10-3|TRBJ1-5
CAIGNRARNQPQHF
>-|TRBV12-3/TRBV12-4|TRBJ2-7
CASKRAPPYEQYF
>-|TRBV12-3/TRBV12-4|TRBJ1-2
CASRFIDKNDGYTF
>TRBD1|TRBV6-6|TRBJ1-2
CASSYGGTGGYGYTF
>TRBD1|TRBV28|TRBJ1-1
CASSSDREDLNTEAFF
>-|TRBV7-3|TRBJ2-3
CASSLLGGSDTQYF
>-|TRBV7-2|TRBJ1-1
CASSPWVLSTNTEAFF
>-|TRBV7-2|TRBJ2-7
CASSIGDYEQYF
>-|TRBV5-1|TRBJ1-1
CASRSYREHTEAFF
>-|TRBV7-2|TRBJ1-1
CASSLDPPSQAFF
>-|TRBV7-6|TRBJ1-5
CASSLTMDSNQPQHF
>-|TRBV19|TRBJ1-1
CASRRDNTEAFF
>TRBD1|TRBV30|TRBJ2-7
CAWSTKTGTIGEQYF
>TRBD1|TRBV6-6|TRBJ1-5
CASSYMAGGGSNQPQHF
>-|TRBV7-9|TRBJ1-5
CASSLSNQPQHF
>-|TRBV20-1|TRBJ1-5
CSATAFGQPDQPQHF
>-|TRBV6-2/TRBV6-3|TRBJ2-3
CASSYLPSEPSTDTQYF
>-|TRBV11-3|TRBJ2-1
CASSLGGLAAGIYNEQFF
>TRBD1|TRBV7-8|TRBJ1-1
CASSSGQTGGLAFF
>-|TRBV7-2|TRBJ2-3
CASSVLTSSDTQYF
>-|TRBV7-2|TRBJ2-5
CASSREPGRNQETQYF
>TRBD1|TRBV7-3|TRBJ1-1
CASSLGQIRDTEAFF
>-|TRBV7-2|TRBJ2-5
CASSKFQSLHNIQETQYF
>-|TRBV7-9|TRBJ1-5
CASSRGDQPQHF
>-|TRBV29-1|TRBJ1-1
CSVEDPGTPTEAFF
>-|TRBV6-2/TRBV6-3|TRBJ1-1
CASSWSVNTEAFF
>-|TRBV5-4|TRBJ2-5
CASSLDSSQETQYF
>-|TRBV6-4|TRBJ2-3
CASSDRGTDTQYF
>-|TRBV29-1|TRBJ1-2
CSVRTVNYGYTF
>-|TRBV5-4|TRBJ2-3
CASSLAGASTDTQYF
>TRBD1|TRBV28|TRBJ1-1
CASSSTGAGNTEAFF
>TRBD1|TRBV28|TRBJ1-1
CASKDSRDRRSWAFF
>TRBD1|TRBV12-3/TRBV12-4|TRBJ1-2
CASSFTGDHGYTF
>TRBD1|TRBV19|TRBJ1-5
CASRATGLNQPQHF
>TRBD2|TRBV6-6|TRBJ2-2
CASSGLAGVTGELFF
>-|TRBV11-2|TRBJ2-2
CASSLVRGRGTGELFF
>TRBD1|TRBV7-2|TRBJ2-1
CASSFQDRASSYNEQFF
>-|TRBV7-6|TRBJ1-6
CASSLEGGRNSPLHF
>-|TRBV15|TRBJ2-3
CATSPGTSSTDTQYF
>-|TRBV7-8|TRBJ1-4
CASSLPRAPASNEKLFF
>-|TRBV7-2|TRBJ2-5
CASSLRGETQYF